This TCR beta chain was recorded in a study of early T cells in non-severe SARS-CoV-2 infection. Many counts were recorded for this clonotype. TCRdb called the 5' RACE reads again in MiXCR, with one record for every CDR3 protein. The sample comprises 50,000 to 75,000 distinct CDR3 sequences, 12% of which are singletons, and more than 0.9% rests with the top ten. The sequenced sample was whole blood, obtained at baseline. This clonotype was obtained from an adult who was a healthcare worker with PCR-confirmed SARS-CoV-2 infection or an uninfected control (not recorded which). The donor label of this sample is uncertain.

For the CDR3, the DNA is TGTGCCAGTAGTATGGAGTGGGGCACTGAAGCTTTCTTT. Protein sequence: CASSMEWGTEAFF. The chain links TRBV19 to TRBJ1-1; D uncertain. V was trimmed by 3 bases and J by 4 bases, leaving 9 bases between them. Looked up from germline, CDR1 is LNHDA and CDR2 is SQIVND (reference sequence). The length of the CDR3 is 13 residues.